This entry lists 26 T cell receptor beta chains sequenced from one sample in a study of T cell responses to AZD1222 COVID-19 vaccine. Generated by immunoSEQ multiplex PCR, the TCRdb table keeps only in-frame clones and is missing some. The sample lists around 200,000 clones; 85% to 95% were seen once. The material sequenced was peripheral blood, taken 28 days after the second dose of the MenACWY control vaccine. The receptors shown here come from an adult who received the MenACWY meningococcal vaccine as a control.

CDR3 in DNA: TGTGCCAGCAGCCAAAAACCGACAGGGGATGACGAGCAGTACTTC. Translated, it gives CASSQKPTGDDEQYF. V usage is TRBV16 and J usage is TRBJ2-7, with 8 bases aligning to TRBD1. This CDR3 is 15 amino acids long. Germline-derived CDR1 and CDR2 are KGHSY and FQNENV. Losses at the gene ends were 2 bases for V and 5 bases for J; bases not matched to a gene: 8.

The gene calls are TRBV6-5 and TRBJ2-3; 7 bases align to TRBD2. The trim removed 2 bases at V and 1 base at J, leaving 3 bases unmatched. Germline CDR1 reads MNHEY; CDR2 reads SVGAGI. CDR3 length: 15 residues. CDR3 in DNA: TGTGCCAGCAGTTACAGTCTAGCGGGCACAGATACGCAGTATTTT. This translates into CASSYSLAGTDTQYF.

The chain employs TRBV7-2 and TRBJ2-3; D is ambiguous. Germline V gene data show CDR1 as SGHTA and CDR2 as FQGNSA. Trimming left V 4 bases short and J 8 bases short, with 19 bases between. This CDR3 has 15 residues. As DNA, the CDR3 is TGTGCCAGCAGCTCCGGCCGGGTTGGCGAAGGTACGCAGTATTTT. Its protein product is CASSSGRVGEGTQYF.

V and J are TRBV5-5 and TRBJ2-5, with D tentatively TRBD1 (5 bases). Germline V gene sequence: CDR1 SGHKS, CDR2 YYEKEE (reference sequence). With 4 bases removed from V and 2 bases from J, the gap between germline ends came to 18 bases. The length of the CDR3 is 16 residues. In nucleotides, the CDR3 is TGTGCCAGCAGCCTGACAGCGTACATGCTTCAAGAGACCCAGTACTTC. It is translated as CASSLTAYMLQETQYF.

This chain connects TRBV28 to TRBJ1-5; TRBD1 agrees at 10 bases. The CDR3 runs to 15 residues. J lost 9 bases, V lost 6 bases, and 11 bases had no gene match. Germline CDR1 MDHEN, CDR2 SYDVKM. For the CDR3, the DNA is TGTGCCAGCAGAGCAGACAGGGGGCCCTTCTTGCCCCAGCATTTT. It is translated as CASRADRGPFLPQHF.

V gene TRBV5-6 combines with J gene TRBJ2-5; a weak D match, TRBD1 (6 bases). The length of the CDR3 is 15 residues. Trimming removed 0 bases from V and 1 base from J, with 10 bases in between. Germline V gene lookup returns CDR1 SGHDT and CDR2 YYEEEE. CDR3 loop: CASSLAQGFQETQYF. The CDR3, as DNA: TGTGCCAGCAGCTTGGCCCAGGGGTTCCAAGAGACCCAGTACTTC. Together with reference TRBV5-6 and TRBJ2-5, the CDR3 gives the full variable domain: DAGVTQSPTHLIKTRGQQVTLRCSPKSGHDTVSWYQQALGQGPQFIFQYYEEEERQRGNFPDRFSGHQFPNYSSELNVNALLLGDSALYLCASSLAQGFQETQYFGPGTRLLVL.

The J gene is TRBJ1-5, the V gene TRBV6-5, with TRBD1 matching over 7 bases. Germline V gene data show CDR1 as MNHEY and CDR2 as SVGAGI. This CDR3 is 12 amino acids long. DNA of the CDR3: TGTGCTACAGGGGTCGTAGGTCAGCCCCAGCATTTT. Protein product: CATGVVGQPQHF.

In nucleotides, the CDR3 is TGTGCCAGCACGCCCCCCGGGGAGCTGTTTTTT. It yields the protein CASTPPGELFF. J is TRBJ2-2 and V is TRBV5-6; D is uncertain. The V gene's germline CDR1 is SGHDT and CDR2 YYEEEE. V was pared by 6 bases and J by 6 bases, with 6 bases between. The CDR3 covers 11 residues.

The gene calls are TRBV2 and TRBJ1-6, with 8 bases aligning to TRBD1. CDR3 length: 13 amino acids. Trimming removed 6 bases from V and 7 bases from J; junction bases left unmatched: 2. Germline CDR1 SNHLY, CDR2 FYNNEI. In DNA form, the CDR3 reads TGTGCCAGCAGGCGGACAGGGAATTCACCCCTCCACTTT. Protein: CASRRTGNSPLHF.

This chain joins TRBV12-3 or TRBV12-4 and TRBJ2-3; D is uncertain. The V and J ends lost 8 bases and 6 bases respectively, with 15 bases between them. The CDR3 consists of 13 residues. The CDR3 is CASVGPRLDTQYF. For the CDR3, the DNA is TGTGCCAGCGTCGGACCCCGGCTGGATACGCAGTATTTT.

V and J are TRBV5-4 and TRBJ2-5; D unclear. Germline-derived CDR1 and CDR2 are SGHNT and YYREEE (reference sequence). The CDR3 contains 13 residues. V dropped 0 bases and J dropped 5 bases, with 8 bases sitting between them. The chain's CDR3 is CASSLATVETQYF. CDR3 bases: TGTGCCAGCAGCTTGGCCACGGTCGAGACCCAGTACTTC.

The rearrangement links TRBV5-1 to TRBJ2-2; D possibly corresponds to TRBD2 (6 bases). Per the germline V gene, CDR1 is SGHRS and CDR2 is YFSETQ. The CDR3 runs to 17 residues. Trimming removed 0 bases from V and 5 bases from J, with 17 bases in between. CDR3 amino acids: CASSLGLDRGMTGELFF. CDR3 coding DNA: TGCGCCAGCAGCTTGGGGCTGGACCGGGGGATGACCGGGGAGCTGTTTTTT.

The J gene is TRBJ2-3, the V gene TRBV7-9, with D possibly matching TRBD2 (5 bases). The germline V gene has CDR1 SEHNR and CDR2 FQNEAQ (reference sequence). The CDR3 totals 12 residues. Trimming shortened V by 6 bases and J by 5 bases, and 9 bases separated the two germline ends. CDR3 nucleotides: TGTGCCAGCAGAAGGGCGGGAGATACGCAGTATTTT. Amino acid sequence: CASRRAGDTQYF.

The chain carries TRBV4-2 and TRBJ1-1, with D perhaps matching TRBD1 (5 bases). The CDR3 runs to 15 residues. The ends were cut back, 4 bases at V and 1 base at J, with 13 bases in the middle. Per germline, CDR1 LGHNA and CDR2 YNFKEQ. CDR3: CASSRGYAENTEAFF. In DNA, the CDR3 is TGTGCCAGCAGCCGGGGCTACGCGGAGAACACTGAAGCTTTCTTT.

This chain connects TRBV3-1 (or the pseudogene TRBV3-2) to TRBJ2-7, with TRBD2 matching over 9 bases. The V segment lost 1 base and the J segment 2 bases; nucleotides outside the gene matches: 0. Germline CDR1 reads LGHDT; CDR2 reads YNNKEL (reference sequence). The CDR3 has 14 residues. As DNA, the CDR3 is TGTGCCAGCAGCCAAGGCGGGGGGGCCTACGAGCAGTACTTC. This translates into CASSQGGGAYEQYF.

The rearrangement uses TRBV5-1 and TRBJ1-1, with D possibly TRBD1 on 6 matching bases. Germline V gene sequence: CDR1 SGHRS, CDR2 YFSETQ. Trimming left V 0 bases short and J 4 bases short, with 10 bases between. This CDR3 spans 14 amino acids. CDR3 in amino acids: CASSLGGPGTEAFF. The CDR3 DNA is TGCGCCAGCAGCTTGGGGGGGCCAGGCACTGAAGCTTTCTTT.

This clone was detected a few times. This chain joins TRBV15 and TRBJ1-6, with TRBD1 matching over 7 bases. The CDR3 length is 15 residues. The germline V gene has CDR1 LNHNV and CDR2 YYDKDF (reference sequence). V shed 0 bases, J shed 9 bases, and the junction held 5 bases outside the gene matches. The CDR3 here is CATSRDPRGSSPLHF. CDR3 bases: TGTGCCACCAGCAGAGATCCCAGGGGGTCTTCACCCCTCCACTTT.

V gene TRBV15 combines with J gene TRBJ1-1, with TRBD1 matching 11 bases. The CDR3 length is 14 residues. The V segment lost 4 bases and the J segment 5 bases; nucleotides outside the gene matches: 3. The germline V gene has CDR1 LNHNV and CDR2 YYDKDF (reference sequence). The CDR3 coding sequence is TGTGCCACCAGCAAGGACAGGGGGCGAACTGAAGCTTTCTTT. Its protein product is CATSKDRGRTEAFF.

The chain is built from TRBV12-3 or TRBV12-4 and TRBJ2-7; a weak D match, TRBD1 (6 bases). V was clipped by 7 bases and J by 6 bases, with 16 bases between them. This CDR3 has 13 amino acids. As DNA, the CDR3 is TGTGCCAGCACCCCAGGGGTCCGGGGCGAGCAGTACTTC. It encodes CASTPGVRGEQYF.

This chain joins TRBV19 and TRBJ1-2; D might be TRBD1 (6 bases). The germline CDR1 and CDR2 sequences are LNHDA and SQIVND (reference sequence). The V and J ends lost 7 bases and 4 bases respectively, with 16 bases between them. The CDR3 is made up of 14 amino acids. CDR3 loop: CASTIAQGTYGYTF. The CDR3 DNA sequence: TGTGCCAGTACCATTGCCCAGGGGACCTATGGCTACACCTTC.

This clone occurred a few times. V is TRBV19 and J is TRBJ2-2; weak D call: TRBD2 (7 bases). This CDR3 is built from 15 residues. V was cut by 3 bases and J by 5 bases, with 13 bases left in between. Germline lookup yields CDR1 LNHDA and CDR2 SQIVND (reference sequence). This CDR3 reads CASSILGRGTGELFF. The CDR3 bases are TGTGCCAGTAGTATTTTAGGGAGGGGGACCGGGGAGCTGTTTTTT.

The chain has TRBV7-9 and TRBJ1-4; no reliable D call. Germline CDR1 is SEHNR and CDR2 is FQNEAQ (reference sequence). This CDR3 is 14 amino acids long. Trimming took 5 bases from V and 0 from J, leaving 7 bases between them. CDR3 DNA sequence: TGTGCCAGCAGCACACTTGCAACTAATGAAAAACTGTTTTTT. It specifies CASSTLATNEKLFF.

This chain uses TRBV5-1 with TRBJ2-7; 7 bases line up with TRBD1. The CDR3 totals 15 residues. J was trimmed by 6 bases and V by 4 bases; bases with no gene match: 13. CDR1 and CDR2 (germline): SGHRS, YFSETQ. In nucleotides, the CDR3 is TGCGCCAGCAGCCCCCGCGGGCAGGGGGTCGTCGAGCAGTACTTC. This encodes CASSPRGQGVVEQYF.

The rearrangement uses TRBV12-3 or TRBV12-4 and TRBJ1-1; D is unclear. Trimming left V 2 bases short and J 4 bases short, with 8 bases between. The CDR3 runs 13 residues. CDR3 sequence reads: CASSLKRSTEAFF. In nucleotides, the CDR3 is TGTGCCAGCAGTTTAAAACGAAGCACTGAAGCTTTCTTT.

The chain has TRBV4-1 and TRBJ2-3; D possibly corresponds to TRBD2 (5 bases). Germline CDR1 MGHRA, CDR2 YSYEKL. Trimming stripped 0 bases from V and 2 bases from J, with 15 bases between. This CDR3 region has 17 residues. CDR3 in DNA: TGCGCCAGCAGCCAAGATTTCAGGCGGGCCACCACAGATACGCAGTATTTT. Protein: CASSQDFRRATTDTQYF.

This chain joins TRBV12-3 or TRBV12-4 and TRBJ2-7; no firm D call. Between the trimmed V and J ends, which lost 3 bases and 7 bases, there was a span of 7 bases. This CDR3 has 11 amino acids. CDR3 nucleotides: TGTGCCAGCAGTTTGTTAGGGGAGCAGTACTTC. It codes for CASSLLGEQYF.